This T cell receptor (beta chain) was sequenced in a study of cytomegalovirus exposure and HLA in healthy donors. This CDR3 is 13 amino acids long. Germline V lookup: CDR1 SGHDN, CDR2 FVKESK. Trimming cost V 5 bases and J 9 bases, with 14 bases left between them. Overall study results and limits: Diagnosis of cytomegalovirus status made by the classifier reportedly showed high specificity and sensitivity.

The protocol was immunoSEQ multiplex PCR, while the TCRdb copy is restricted to in-frame clones and leaves out a portion. The repertoire holds roughly 150,000 clones, with about 89% as singletons. The table lists this clone with a few counts. Its specificity is unknown. The V and J genes are TRBV14 and TRBJ2-1; a possible D gene is TRBD2 (6 bases). The source of this sequence is a woman in her late teens or twenties in good health and CMV-seropositive. Sample: PBMCs. The CDR3 nucleotides read TGTGCCAGCAGCGTCCGACTAGAGAGTGAGCAGTTCTTC. Amino acids: CASSVRLESEQFF.